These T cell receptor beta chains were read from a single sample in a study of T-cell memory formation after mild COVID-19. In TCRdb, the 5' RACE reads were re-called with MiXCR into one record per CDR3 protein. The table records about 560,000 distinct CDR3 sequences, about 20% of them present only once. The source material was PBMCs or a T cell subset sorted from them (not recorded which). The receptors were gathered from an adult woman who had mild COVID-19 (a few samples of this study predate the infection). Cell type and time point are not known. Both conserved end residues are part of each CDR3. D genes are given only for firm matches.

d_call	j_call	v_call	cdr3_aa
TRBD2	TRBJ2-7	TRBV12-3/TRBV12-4	CASSFIAGPDYEQYF
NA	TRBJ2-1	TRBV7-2	CASGLGYGEQFF
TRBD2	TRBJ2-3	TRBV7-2	CASNLGDSGRDLGTDTQYF
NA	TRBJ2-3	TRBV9	CASSVGVATDTQYF
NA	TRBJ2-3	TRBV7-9	CASSWQDPYIRDTQYF
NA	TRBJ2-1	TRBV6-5	CASSTNSYNEQFF
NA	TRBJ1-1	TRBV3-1	CASSQYDSNTEAFF
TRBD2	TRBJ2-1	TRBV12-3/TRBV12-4	CASSFSPAGGPGNEQFF
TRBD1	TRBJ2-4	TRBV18	CASSPMGQLAKNIQYF
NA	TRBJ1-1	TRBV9	CASSVSSGDFVAFF
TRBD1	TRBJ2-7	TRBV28	CASGSGPGTVFSYEQYF
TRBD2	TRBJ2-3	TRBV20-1	CSARERLAASDTQYF
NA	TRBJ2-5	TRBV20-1	CSARREETQYF
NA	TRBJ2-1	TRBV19	CASSQTFNSYNEQLF
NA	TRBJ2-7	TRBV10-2	CASRQYALGPTNEQYF
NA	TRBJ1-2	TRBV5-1	CASSLGAGGSRGYTF
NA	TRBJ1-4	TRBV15	CATSPTGGEKLFF
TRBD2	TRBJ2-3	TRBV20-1	CSAISSGRAGSTDTQYF
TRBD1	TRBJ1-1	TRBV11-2	CASSLDAQGVFTEAFF
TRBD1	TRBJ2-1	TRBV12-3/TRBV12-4	CASSPQGAIYNEQFF
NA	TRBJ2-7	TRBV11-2	CASSLDRWGPPDTYEQYF
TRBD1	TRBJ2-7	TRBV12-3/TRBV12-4	CASSQETGGRYEQYF
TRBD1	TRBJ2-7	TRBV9	CASSVRGTGGYEQYF
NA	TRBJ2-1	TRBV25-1	CASSELVEDNEQFF
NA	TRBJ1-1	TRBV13	CASSSARQEMNTEAFF
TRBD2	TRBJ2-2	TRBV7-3	CASQRTGTSGRWRDTGELFF
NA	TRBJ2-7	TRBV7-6	CASSPEVDSSYEQYF
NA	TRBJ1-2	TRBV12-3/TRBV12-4	CASSPGRYHGYTF
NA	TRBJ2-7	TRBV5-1	CASSLEARGFTYEQYF
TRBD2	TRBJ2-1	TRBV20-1	CSARVVESGGSRYNEQFF
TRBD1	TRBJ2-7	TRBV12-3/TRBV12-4	CASSMTGGLSEQYF
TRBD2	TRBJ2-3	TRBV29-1	CSVPTSSVDTQYF
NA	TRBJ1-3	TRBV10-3	CAIPGLGNTIYF
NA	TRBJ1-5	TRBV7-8	CCSSGGVYQPQHF
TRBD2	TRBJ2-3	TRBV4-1	CASSQDPSGGVEDTQYF
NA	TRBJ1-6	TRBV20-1	CSARDVSRAPYNSPLHF
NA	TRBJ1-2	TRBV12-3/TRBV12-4	CASSPRPTQYLGYTF